The clone carrying this T cell receptor beta chain was detected once. This specimen comes from a study of CD8+ T cells in alopecia areata. Turning to the study itself: After 6 to 18 months of tofacitinib, follow-up continued 6 months off drug.

The V gene's germline CDR1 is SGHDT and CDR2 YYEEEE. The CDR3 runs 13 residues. With 7 bases removed from V and 7 bases from J, the gap between germline ends came to 12 bases. Patients with alopecia areata provided lesional scalp punch biopsies as well as peripheral blood. RNA was isolated and reverse transcribed to cDNA, the sequencing template. Data came from immunoSEQ multiplex PCR; TCRdb stores just in-frame clones and leaves some out. The sample shows roughly 170,000 clones, approximately 56% of them seen only once. Sequencing used CD4+ T cells sorted from blood, obtained at week 0. The genes are TRBV5-6 and TRBJ1-6; D gene uncertain. The receptor was isolated from a human donor with alopecia areata. CDR3 bases: TGTGCCAGCGGGCCCGCCCGGAATTCACCCCTCCACTTT. Amino acid sequence: CASGPARNSPLHF.